Below, 2 T cell receptor beta chains from the same sample are listed, as sequenced in a study of blood T cells in healthy people across ages. Using a J-beta primer mix together with a sample-barcoded 5' primer, a second PCR was run for about 7 to 12 cycles. From the 5' RACE reads, TCRdb called clonotypes with MiXCR, one entry per CDR3 protein. Here the sample spans about 1.8 million distinct CDR3 sequences, around half being singletons. Sequencing was carried out using blood. The source is a woman between 40 and 55 years old in good health.

This clonotype was seen a few times. The chain recombines TRBV4-1 with TRBJ2-1; 7 bases fit TRBD1. Germline lookup yields CDR1 MGHRA and CDR2 YSYEKL. This CDR3 has 16 amino acids. J gave up 8 bases and V 2 bases, and 12 bases lay outside the gene matches. The CDR3: CASSQKQGILFDEQFF. The CDR3 DNA sequence: TGCGCCAGCAGCCAAAAACAGGGGATATTGTTCGATGAGCAGTTCTTC.

This chain joins TRBV10-2 and TRBJ2-5; 7 bases align to TRBD2. Germline V gene lookup returns CDR1 WSHSY and CDR2 SAAADI. The CDR3 consists of 16 residues. V lost 5 bases and J lost 5; bases outside the gene matches: 14. CDR3 in amino acids: CASSREGTIFLETQYF. For the CDR3, the DNA is TGCGCCAGCAGTAGGGAGGGGACTATTTTTCTGGAGACCCAGTACTTC.